What follows are 22 T cell receptor beta chains derived from one specimen sequenced in a study of blood T cell repertoires in COVID-19. The repertoire was sequenced with immunoSEQ multiplex PCR; TCRdb's copy has only in-frame clones and lacks some. The sample includes 200,000 to 300,000 clones, roughly 88% of them seen just once. Material: peripheral blood. Receptors originate from a man between 35 and 55 years old with acute or convalescent COVID-19.

The chain carries TRBV5-1 and TRBJ1-2; the match to TRBD1 covers 7 bases. Per germline, CDR1 SGHRS and CDR2 YFSETQ. The CDR3 runs to 13 residues. After removal of 4 bases from V and 7 bases from J, the junction contained 7 bases not matched to a gene. CDR3: CASSLTRDSGYTF. DNA for the CDR3: TGCGCCAGCAGCCTGACACGGGACAGTGGCTACACCTTC.

J is TRBJ2-3 and V is TRBV6-5; 14 positions agree with TRBD2. V gave up 4 bases and J gave up 14 bases; unmatched junction bases: 11. The CDR3 sequence is 15 residues long. In germline, CDR1 is MNHEY, CDR2 SVGAGI. CDR3 amino acids: CASSSSRTSGRHRYF. For the CDR3, the DNA is TGTGCCAGCAGTTCGTCCCGGACTAGCGGGAGGCATCGGTATTTT.

This clone has just one count. V is TRBV6-6 and J is TRBJ2-5, with 11 positions matching TRBD2. The CDR3 sequence is 15 residues long. Germline CDR1 and CDR2: MNHNY and SVGAGI (reference sequence). With V trimmed by 7 bases and J by 5 bases, 9 bases remained unmatched. The CDR3 sequence: CASTLTSGSRETQYF. Written as DNA, the CDR3 is TGTGCCAGCACCCTAACTAGCGGGAGTCGGGAGACCCAGTACTTC.

In this sample, this clone turned up once. The chain has TRBV28 and TRBJ2-6; 9 nucleotides agree with TRBD2. The V segment lost 5 bases and the J segment 2 bases; nucleotides outside the gene matches: 16. This CDR3 spans 20 amino acids. Germline V gene sequence: CDR1 MDHEN, CDR2 SYDVKM. CDR3 DNA: TGTGCCAGCAGTCCAATAGGTAGGCGGGAGGGCCTTGCTGGGGCCAACGTCCTGACTTTC. Amino acids: CASSPIGRREGLAGANVLTF. Full variable domain (rest looked up from reference TRBV28 and TRBJ2-6): DVKVTQSSRYLVKRTGEKVFLECVQDMDHENMFWYRQDPGLGLRLIYFSYDVKMKEKGDIPEGYSVSREKKERFSLILESASTNQTSMYLCASSPIGRREGLAGANVLTFGAGSRLTVL.

This sequence joins TRBV19 and TRBJ2-1; 8 nucleotides agree with TRBD2. The germline V gene encodes CDR1 LNHDA and CDR2 SQIVND (reference sequence). After removal of 9 bases from V and 5 bases from J, the junction contained 3 bases not matched to a gene. This CDR3 contains 12 residues. CDR3 in amino acids: CARTSDNNEQFF. CDR3 in DNA: TGTGCCAGGACTAGCGACAACAATGAGCAGTTCTTC. The full variable domain, with the rest looked up from reference TRBV19 and TRBJ2-1, is DGGITQSPKYLFRKEGQNVTLSCEQNLNHDAMYWYRQDPGQGLRLIYYSQIVNDFQKGDIAEGYSVSREKKESFPLTVTSAQKNPTAFYLCARTSDNNEQFFGPGTRLTVL.

This clone occurred a few times. The chain combines TRBV4-1 with TRBJ1-2; no reliable D call. Germline V gives CDR1 MGHRA, CDR2 YSYEKL. The V gene lost 1 base and the J gene lost 1 base, with 7 bases spanning the gap. The CDR3 has 14 residues. In DNA form, the CDR3 reads TGCGCCAGCAGCCAAGTTGCGGTTAACTATGGCTACACCTTC. It translates to CASSQVAVNYGYTF.

This sequence joins TRBV5-1 and TRBJ1-1; D remains unclear. Germline CDR1 and CDR2: SGHRS and YFSETQ. This CDR3 has 13 residues. V gave up 4 bases and J gave up 3 bases, with 10 bases separating them. CDR3: CASSARRDTEAFF. The DNA of the CDR3 is TGCGCCAGCAGCGCTCGGCGGGACACTGAAGCTTTCTTT.

The CDR3 loop is CASSLSVNQPQHF. The CDR3 DNA sequence: TGTGCCAGCAGCTTATCTGTGAATCAGCCCCAGCATTTT. The gene calls are TRBV5-6 and TRBJ1-5; D unresolved. The V end lost 2 bases, the J end lost 4 bases, and 7 bases lay between the germline ends. CDR3 size: 13 residues. Germline CDR1 is SGHDT and CDR2 is YYEEEE.

The chain couples TRBV30 to TRBJ1-5; no reliable D call. This CDR3 comprises 14 residues. The germline CDR1 and CDR2 sequences are GTSNPN and SVGIG (reference sequence). Trimming pared 0 bases from V and 5 bases from J, leaving 11 bases between. The CDR3 DNA is TGTGCCTGGAGTGTCGGTATTGCGTATCAGCCCCAGCATTTT. This sequence encodes CAWSVGIAYQPQHF.

The chain combines TRBV9 with TRBJ2-5, with 7 bases identical to TRBD2. Germline V gives CDR1 SGDLS, CDR2 YYNGEE. This CDR3 has 15 amino acids. The V gene end was trimmed by 0 bases and the J gene end by 4 bases; junction bases not matched to a gene: 6. CDR3: CASSVGTGGGETQYF. CDR3 DNA sequence: TGTGCCAGCAGCGTAGGGACGGGGGGAGGAGAGACCCAGTACTTC.

This clone was seen a few times. The chain is built from TRBV6-4 and TRBJ2-3; a possible D gene is TRBD2 (5 bases). In germline, CDR1 is MRHNA, CDR2 SNTAGT. The V and J ends lost 3 bases and 2 bases respectively, with 9 bases between them. The CDR3 sequence is 14 residues long. The CDR3 DNA follows: TGTGCCAGCAGTGAGGGAGAGGACACAGATACGCAGTATTTT. This codes for CASSEGEDTDTQYF.

The V call is TRBV5-5, the J call TRBJ1-5, with D perhaps matching TRBD1 (6 bases). Deletions cut 1 base from V and 6 bases from J, with 8 bases between. The germline gives CDR1 SGHKS, CDR2 YYEKEE (reference sequence). This CDR3 spans 13 amino acids. The CDR3 DNA reads TGTGCCAGCAGCTTGCAGGGGCTTCAGCCCCAGCATTTT. Amino acids: CASSLQGLQPQHF.

The chain couples TRBV3-1 (or the pseudogene TRBV3-2) to TRBJ2-7, with a possible D match to TRBD1 (7 bases). Germline loops: CDR1 LGHDT, CDR2 YNNKEL (reference sequence). The CDR3 runs to 13 residues. V was clipped by 4 bases and J by 7 bases, with 14 bases between them. The CDR3 spells CASSLQGGEEQYF. For the CDR3, the DNA is TGTGCCAGCAGCCTCCAGGGGGGTGAAGAGCAGTACTTC.

The V and J genes are TRBV9 and TRBJ2-5; TRBD1 matches at 7 bases. V trimming: 3 bases; J trimming: 2 bases; junction bases outside the gene matches: 7. The CDR3 extends over 15 amino acids. The V gene's germline CDR1 is SGDLS and CDR2 YYNGEE. Here the CDR3 reads CASSEPGQIQETQYF. The CDR3 DNA sequence: TGTGCCAGCAGCGAGCCGGGACAGATACAAGAGACCCAGTACTTC.

This chain uses TRBV11-2 with TRBJ2-5; 9 bases agree with TRBD1. V gave up 1 base and J gave up 4 bases; unmatched junction bases: 7. The CDR3 loop spans 16 amino acids. Germline CDR1 and CDR2: SGHAT and FQNNGV. The CDR3 DNA sequence: TGTGCCAGCAGCTTAGGATACAGGGGGCAGAGAGAGACCCAGTACTTC. Encoded protein: CASSLGYRGQRETQYF.

The chain employs TRBV10-1 and TRBJ2-5; D is perhaps TRBD2 (6 bases). The CDR3 is 18 residues long. In germline, CDR1 is WNHNN, CDR2 SYGVQD (reference sequence). With 6 bases removed from V and 3 bases from J, the gap between germline ends came to 26 bases. CDR3 protein: CASRATWAVQWEEETQYF. The CDR3 DNA is TGCGCCAGCAGGGCCACTTGGGCCGTTCAGTGGGAGGAAGAGACCCAGTACTTC.

The chain employs TRBV5-1 and TRBJ2-5, with TRBD2 matching 7 bases. After removal of 5 bases from V and 5 bases from J, the junction contained 3 bases not matched to a gene. The CDR3 spans 12 residues. CDR1 is SGHRS and CDR2 is YFSETQ in the germline V gene. The CDR3 bases are TGCGCCAGCAGTCGGGAGGAGGAGACCCAGTACTTC. This sequence encodes CASSREEETQYF.

This chain connects TRBV29-1 to TRBJ1-2; D is uncertain. This CDR3 spans 11 amino acids. Trimming left V 3 bases short and J 7 bases short, with 9 bases between. Germline CDR1 and CDR2: SQVTM and ANQGSEA. The CDR3 is CSVDRDSGYTF. The CDR3 nucleotides are TGCAGCGTTGATCGGGATAGTGGCTACACCTTC.

The rearrangement joins TRBV11-2 to TRBJ2-7; TRBD1 is a possible D gene (6 bases). V lost 0 bases and J lost 4, with 13 bases in between. Germline V CDR1 and CDR2: SGHAT, FQNNGV. The CDR3 extends over 15 amino acids. Written as DNA, the CDR3 is TGTGCCAGCAGCTTAGATCTCGCCAGGGGATACGAGCAGTACTTC. It translates to CASSLDLARGYEQYF.

The gene calls are TRBV7-2 and TRBJ1-2, with TRBD1 matching 8 bases. CDR3 size: 15 residues. CDR1 and CDR2 from the germline V gene are SGHTA and FQGNSA. Unmatched junction bases numbered 9, after V lost 5 bases and J lost 4 bases. CDR3 DNA: TGTGCCAGCAGCATTAGCCAGGGGGCGGCCTATGGCTACACCTTC. It is translated as CASSISQGAAYGYTF. Combining the CDR3 with reference TRBV7-2 and TRBJ1-2 gives the whole variable domain GAGVSQSPSNKVTEKGKDVELRCDPISGHTALYWYRQSLGQGLEFLIYFQGNSAPDKSGLPSDRFSAERTGGSVSTLTIQRTQQEDSAVYLCASSISQGAAYGYTFGSGTRLTVV.

The chain uses TRBV5-1 and TRBJ1-2; weak D call: TRBD1 (5 bases). The CDR3 loop spans 18 amino acids. Germline CDR1 and CDR2: SGHRS and YFSETQ. The germline V and J ends were trimmed by 3 bases and 7 bases, with 28 bases remaining between them. CDR3 amino acids: CASSSGIALGEGPSGYTF. DNA of the CDR3: TGCGCCAGCAGCTCAGGGATTGCTCTGGGTGAAGGCCCGTCTGGCTACACCTTC.

This rearrangement joins TRBV9 to TRBJ1-3; D is perhaps TRBD1 (5 bases). The length of the CDR3 is 16 residues. From germline, CDR1 is SGDLS and CDR2 YYNGEE. Trimming pared 2 bases from V and 2 bases from J, leaving 14 bases between. Here the CDR3 DNA reads TGTGCCAGCAGCGTGGAGAAGGGGTATGCTGGAAACACCATATATTTT. Protein: CASSVEKGYAGNTIYF. Full variable domain (missing parts from reference TRBV9 and TRBJ1-3): DSGVTQTPKHLITATGQRVTLRCSPRSGDLSVYWYQQSLDQGLQFLIQYYNGEERAKGNILERFSAQQFPDLHSELNLSSLELGDSALYFCASSVEKGYAGNTIYFGEGSWLTVV.